One and the same sample provided the 5 T cell receptor beta chains below, sequenced in a study of cytomegalovirus exposure and HLA in healthy donors. Primers for the PCR totalled 60 Vbeta and 13 Jbeta. Method: immunoSEQ multiplex PCR; TCRdb's copy keeps in-frame clones and lacks some. The sample has under 200,000 clones, roughly 85% seen once; the top ten hold 4.4%. The source material was PBMCs. Every receptor here comes from a woman in her 30s in good health and CMV-seropositive.

The J gene is TRBJ2-7, the V gene TRBV4-3, with D possibly TRBD1 on 6 matching bases. Between the trimmed V and J ends, which lost 0 bases and 5 bases, there was a span of 11 bases. Germline assignment: CDR1 LGHNA and CDR2 YSLEER. The CDR3 totals 14 residues. The CDR3 coding sequence is TGCGCCAGCAGCCAAGATAGTCGGACAGACGAGCAGTACTTC. It specifies CASSQDSRTDEQYF.

A single count supports this clone. J is TRBJ2-5 and V is TRBV18; 8 bases fit TRBD2. The germline CDR1 and CDR2 sequences are KGHSH and LQKENI. The CDR3 runs to 14 residues. The junction had 5 bases not matched to a gene; V was cut back by 4 bases and J by 4 bases. This CDR3 reads CASSQQRGSETQYF. In DNA, the CDR3 is TGTGCCAGCTCACAGCAGCGGGGGTCAGAGACCCAGTACTTC.

The chain recombines TRBV5-1 with TRBJ2-5; 8 bases map to TRBD2. The J segment lost 4 bases and the V segment lost 4 bases, leaving 9 bases of the junction unmatched. The CDR3 covers 15 residues. Germline assignment: CDR1 SGHRS and CDR2 YFSETQ. Written as DNA, the CDR3 is TGCGCCAGCAGCGTTAGCGGGAATGTTGGAGAGACCCAGTACTTC. It specifies CASSVSGNVGETQYF.

V gene TRBV7-6 combines with J gene TRBJ1-5; D is undetermined. CDR1 is SGHVS and CDR2 is FNYEAQ in the germline V gene. V was cut by 5 bases and J by 1 base, with 15 bases left in between. This CDR3 contains 16 residues. The CDR3 bases are TGTGCCAGCAGCAAAGCCCCCGGGGTCAGCAATCAGCCCCAGCATTTT. The encoded protein is CASSKAPGVSNQPQHF. The variable domain in full, with the rest retrieved from reference TRBV7-6 and TRBJ1-5, is GAGVSQSPRYKVTKRGQDVALRCDPISGHVSLYWYRQALGQGPEFLTYFNYEAQQDKSGLPNDRFSAERPEGSISTLTIQRTEQRDSAMYRCASSKAPGVSNQPQHFGDGTRLSIL.

The J gene is TRBJ2-7, the V gene TRBV4-3; a possible D gene is TRBD2 (5 bases). V was pared by 2 bases and J by 1 base, with 6 bases between. The CDR3 is made up of 13 amino acids. Per germline, CDR1 LGHNA and CDR2 YSLEER. CDR3 residues: CASSQTGSYEQYF. The CDR3 DNA follows: TGCGCCAGCAGCCAAACGGGATCCTACGAGCAGTACTTC.